The rows below give T cell receptor beta chains drawn from one sample of a study of CD8+ T cells in alopecia areata. Profiled with immunoSEQ multiplex PCR; TCRdb holds only in-frame clones, not every one. The data hold around 190,000 clones, with more than 50% observed a single time. Sequencing input: CD8+ T cells sorted from blood. These receptors were obtained from a human donor in good health. CDR3s include the opening cysteine and the closing phenylalanine or tryptophan. The D gene is left open where the match is weak. Expanded clones get a size class; other rows say once, few or many, or leave the size out.

V: TRBV6-6; size: medium-sized; J: TRBJ2-7; D: TRBD1; DNA: TGTGCCAGCAGTCTCGACAGGGGGACCAACGAGCAGTACTTC; CDR3: CASSLDRGTNEQYF
V: TRBV25-1; size: -; J: TRBJ2-3; D: -; DNA: TGTGCCAGCGGAGCCCCCCTGAGTCCAGATACGCAGTATTTT; CDR3: CASGAPLSPDTQYF
V: TRBV15; size: -; J: TRBJ2-7; D: -; DNA: TGTGCCACCAGCAGCGTGGATTCCTACGAGCAGTACTTC; CDR3: CATSSVDSYEQYF
V: TRBV13; size: -; J: TRBJ2-5; D: -; DNA: TGTGCCAGCAGCCTGGGGACGCGGGGGACCCAGTACTTC; CDR3: CASSLGTRGTQYF
V: TRBV7-9; size: -; J: TRBJ2-2; D: TRBD2; DNA: TGTGCCAGCAGCTCCAGCGGGGGGGCCACCGGGGAGCTGTTTTTT; CDR3: CASSSSGGATGELFF
V: TRBV30; size: -; J: TRBJ1-3; D: -; DNA: TGTGCCTGGAATAGCAATGGAAACACCATATATTTT; CDR3: CAWNSNGNTIYF
V: TRBV6-5; size: few; J: TRBJ2-2; D: -; DNA: TGTGCCAGCAGCCCGAACACCGGGGAGCTGTTTTTT; CDR3: CASSPNTGELFF
V: TRBV2; size: -; J: TRBJ2-1; D: -; DNA: TGTGCCAGTTCGGACAGCTACAATGAGCAGTTCTTC; CDR3: CASSDSYNEQFF
V: TRBV5-1; size: -; J: TRBJ2-5; D: TRBD2; DNA: TGCGCCAGCAGCCAGCCCGGGGGGGCGGGTGAGACCCAGTACTTC; CDR3: CASSQPGGAGETQYF
V: TRBV29-1; size: -; J: TRBJ2-3; D: TRBD2; DNA: TGCAGCGTCGGAAGGACTAGCGGGGGCCGCACAGATACGCAGTATTTT; CDR3: CSVGRTSGGRTDTQYF
V: TRBV5-1; size: -; J: TRBJ1-4; D: -; DNA: TGCGCCAGCAGCTCGGGTGGATGGGCTGAAAAACTGTTTTTT; CDR3: CASSSGGWAEKLFF
V: TRBV27; size: -; J: TRBJ2-7; D: -; DNA: TGTGCCAGCAAACCCAAGCCACTGGAGGATTACGAGCAGTACTTC; CDR3: CASKPKPLEDYEQYF
V: TRBV30; size: -; J: TRBJ2-3; D: TRBD1; DNA: TGTGCCTGGGGACAGGACCCAGATACGCAGTATTTT; CDR3: CAWGQDPDTQYF
V: TRBV7-2; size: -; J: TRBJ2-7; D: -; DNA: TGTGCCAGCAGCTTAGGTACCTACGAGCAGTACTTC; CDR3: CASSLGTYEQYF
V: TRBV29-1; size: -; J: TRBJ1-2; D: TRBD1; DNA: TGCAGCGTTGAAGAAATGGACAGGGAACCTGGCTACACCTTC; CDR3: CSVEEMDREPGYTF
V: TRBV15; size: -; J: TRBJ2-3; D: -; DNA: TGTGCCACCAGCAGAGATAGGGACATGTCAGATACGCAGTATTTT; CDR3: CATSRDRDMSDTQYF
V: TRBV9; size: -; J: TRBJ2-5; D: TRBD1; DNA: TGTGCCAGCAGCGTCGACAGGGAAGAGACCCAGTACTTC; CDR3: CASSVDREETQYF
V: TRBV5-6; size: -; J: TRBJ1-2; D: TRBD1; DNA: TGTGCCAGCAGCCCTCCCAGGGGGCAAGGGTATGGCTACACCTTC; CDR3: CASSPPRGQGYGYTF
V: TRBV13; size: -; J: TRBJ2-1; D: -; DNA: TGTGCCAGCAGCTTAGTAGCACATGAGCAGTTCTTC; CDR3: CASSLVAHEQFF
V: TRBV4-1; size: -; J: TRBJ2-2; D: -; DNA: TGCGCCAGCAGCCACAGCACCGGGGAGCTGTTTTTT; CDR3: CASSHSTGELFF
V: TRBV29-1; size: few; J: TRBJ1-2; D: TRBD1; DNA: TGCAGCGTTGTCGAGACAGGGAGCGGTAGTGGCTACACCTTC; CDR3: CSVVETGSGSGYTF
V: TRBV29-1; size: -; J: TRBJ2-1; D: -; DNA: TGCAGCGTTGGGCTAGCGCCCGCGAATGAGCAGTTCTTC; CDR3: CSVGLAPANEQFF
V: TRBV4-1; size: few; J: TRBJ2-1; D: TRBD2; DNA: TGCGCAACTAGCGGGGGGGAAAATGAGCAGTTCTTC; CDR3: CATSGGENEQFF
V: TRBV15; size: -; J: TRBJ1-1; D: -; DNA: TGTGCCACCAGCAGGACAGAGACTAACACTGAAGCTTTCTTT; CDR3: CATSRTETNTEAFF
V: TRBV4-1; size: -; J: TRBJ1-6; D: -; DNA: TGCGCCAGCAGCCAGGACTATTCACCCCTCCACTTT; CDR3: CASSQDYSPLHF
V: TRBV4-1; size: -; J: TRBJ2-3; D: -; DNA: TGCGCCAGCAGCCCCTCCCCGGGGGCAGATACGCAGTATTTT; CDR3: CASSPSPGADTQYF
V: TRBV7-8; size: few; J: TRBJ2-7; D: TRBD2; DNA: TGTGCCAGCAGCTTAGTTGCTAGCGGGGGCCCATCATGGGGCGAGCAGTACTTC; CDR3: CASSLVASGGPSWGEQYF
V: TRBV15; size: few; J: TRBJ2-5; D: -; DNA: TGTGCCACCAGCAGAGAGCGGACTGCCTTGATTCAAGAGACCCAGTACTTC; CDR3: CATSRERTALIQETQYF
V: TRBV5-6; size: -; J: TRBJ2-7; D: TRBD2; DNA: TGTGCCAGCAGCCCTACGACTAGCGCGCACGAGCAGTACTTC; CDR3: CASSPTTSAHEQYF
V: TRBV30; size: -; J: TRBJ2-7; D: -; DNA: TGTGCCTGGACGCAGGAACAGGCGTCGTACGAGCAGTACTTC; CDR3: CAWTQEQASYEQYF
V: TRBV4-2; size: few; J: TRBJ2-7; D: -; DNA: TGTGCCAGCAGCCAAGGCGGGGGCGATACCTACGAGCAGTACTTC; CDR3: CASSQGGGDTYEQYF
V: TRBV5-6; size: -; J: TRBJ2-2; D: -; DNA: TGTGCCAGCAGCTCGAGTACCGGGGAGCTGTTTTTT; CDR3: CASSSSTGELFF
V: TRBV2; size: once; J: TRBJ2-7; D: TRBD2; DNA: TGTGCCAGCATTCTTAGCGGGGCCTCCTACGAGCAGTACTTC; CDR3: CASILSGASYEQYF
V: TRBV5-1; size: -; J: TRBJ1-1; D: -; DNA: TGCGCCAGCAGCTTGGTTGGGACTGAAGCTTTCTTT; CDR3: CASSLVGTEAFF
V: TRBV19; size: -; J: TRBJ1-6; D: -; DNA: TGTGCCAGTAGCTCCCCGGGACGGTGGGATTCACCCCTCCACTTT; CDR3: CASSSPGRWDSPLHF
V: TRBV27; size: -; J: TRBJ2-3; D: -; DNA: TGTGCCAGCAGCTTTGGGGTGACAGATACGCAGTATTTT; CDR3: CASSFGVTDTQYF
V: TRBV5-1; size: -; J: TRBJ2-4; D: TRBD1; DNA: TGCGCCAGCAGCTGGGGGACAGGGGACTTC; CDR3: CASSWGTGDF
V: TRBV27; size: -; J: TRBJ1-1; D: -; DNA: TGTGCCAGCAGTTTATCAGGGACAACGAACACTGAAGCTTTCTTT; CDR3: CASSLSGTTNTEAFF
V: TRBV9; size: -; J: TRBJ2-6; D: TRBD1; DNA: TGTGCCAGCAGCGAGTGGACAGGCAGCTCTGGGGCCAACGTCCTGACTTTC; CDR3: CASSEWTGSSGANVLTF
V: TRBV7-9; size: few; J: TRBJ2-3; D: -; DNA: TGTGCCAGCAGCCTCGGAGGGGGACCAGATACGCAGTATTTT; CDR3: CASSLGGGPDTQYF
V: TRBV11-2; size: few; J: TRBJ2-7; D: -; DNA: TGTGCCAGCAGCTCCCCGGGGACGGGGCTCTCTTTATACGAGCAGTACTTC; CDR3: CASSSPGTGLSLYEQYF
V: TRBV12-5; size: -; J: TRBJ2-7; D: -; DNA: TGTGCTAGTGGGGCCCAACAGGGCGGGGAGCAGTACTTC; CDR3: CASGAQQGGEQYF
V: TRBV11-2; size: -; J: TRBJ2-5; D: -; DNA: TGTGCCAGCAGCCATATCGGGGCAGTGGGAGAAGAGACCCAGTACTTC; CDR3: CASSHIGAVGEETQYF
V: TRBV9; size: -; J: TRBJ1-1; D: -; DNA: TGTGCCAGCAGCGTAGTTCTACAGGGGAACACTGAAGCTTTCTTT; CDR3: CASSVVLQGNTEAFF
V: TRBV29-1; size: -; J: TRBJ1-2; D: -; DNA: TGCAGCGTTGAAGCCGAGAACTATGGCTACACCTTC; CDR3: CSVEAENYGYTF